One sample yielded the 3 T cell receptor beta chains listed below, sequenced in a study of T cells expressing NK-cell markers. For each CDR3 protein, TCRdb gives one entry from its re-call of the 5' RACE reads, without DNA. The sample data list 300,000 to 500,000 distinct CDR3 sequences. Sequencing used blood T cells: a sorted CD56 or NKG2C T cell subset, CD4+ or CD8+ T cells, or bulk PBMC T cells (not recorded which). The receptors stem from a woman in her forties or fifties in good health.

Here the CDR3 reads CASSQEVNNEQFF. V usage is TRBV4-2 and J usage is TRBJ2-1. The V gene's germline CDR1 is LGHNA and CDR2 YNFKEQ. There are 13 residues in the CDR3.

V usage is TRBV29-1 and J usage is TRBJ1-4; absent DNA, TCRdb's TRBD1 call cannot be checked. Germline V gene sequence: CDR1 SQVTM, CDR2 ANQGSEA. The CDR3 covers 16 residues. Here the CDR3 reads CSVEVLWDRGEEKLFF. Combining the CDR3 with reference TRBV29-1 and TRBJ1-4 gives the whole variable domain SAVISQKPSRDICQRGTSLTIQCQVDSQVTMMFWYRQQPGQSLTLIATANQGSEATYESGFVIDKFPISRPNLTFSTLTVSNMSPEDSSIYLCSVEVLWDRGEEKLFFGSGTQLSVL.

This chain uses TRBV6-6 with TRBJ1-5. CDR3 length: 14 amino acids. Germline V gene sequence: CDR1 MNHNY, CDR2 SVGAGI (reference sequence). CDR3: CASSQEGSNQPQHF.